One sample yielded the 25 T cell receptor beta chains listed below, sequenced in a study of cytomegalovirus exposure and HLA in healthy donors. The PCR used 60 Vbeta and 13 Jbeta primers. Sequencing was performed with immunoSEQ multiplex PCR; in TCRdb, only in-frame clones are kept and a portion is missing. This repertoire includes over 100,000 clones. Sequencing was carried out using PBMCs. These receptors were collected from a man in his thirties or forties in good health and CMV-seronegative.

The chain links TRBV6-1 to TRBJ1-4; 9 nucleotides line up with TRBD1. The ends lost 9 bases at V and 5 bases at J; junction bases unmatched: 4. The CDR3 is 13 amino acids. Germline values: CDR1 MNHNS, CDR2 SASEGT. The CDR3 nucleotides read TGTGCCAGTAGACAGGGGGTAAATGAAAAACTGTTTTTT. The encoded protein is CASRQGVNEKLFF.

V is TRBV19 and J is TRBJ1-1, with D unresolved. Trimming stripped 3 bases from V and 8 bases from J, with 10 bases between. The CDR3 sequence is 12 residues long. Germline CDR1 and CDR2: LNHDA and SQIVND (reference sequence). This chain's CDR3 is CASSIYGREAFF. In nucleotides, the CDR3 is TGTGCCAGTAGTATTTACGGGAGGGAAGCTTTCTTT.

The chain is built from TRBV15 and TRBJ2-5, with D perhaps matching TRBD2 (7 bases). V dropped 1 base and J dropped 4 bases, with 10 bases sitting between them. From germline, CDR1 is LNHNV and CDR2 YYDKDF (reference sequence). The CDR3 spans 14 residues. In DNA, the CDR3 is TGTGCCACCAGCAGAGCGGGGGGCGCAGAGACCCAGTACTTC. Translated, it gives CATSRAGGAETQYF.

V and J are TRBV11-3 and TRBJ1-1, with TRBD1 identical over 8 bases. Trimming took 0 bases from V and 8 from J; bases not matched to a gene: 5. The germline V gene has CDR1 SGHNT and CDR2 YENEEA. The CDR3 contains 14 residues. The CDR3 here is CASSLDRDRREAFF. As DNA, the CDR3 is TGTGCCAGCAGCTTAGACCGGGACAGGAGAGAAGCTTTCTTT. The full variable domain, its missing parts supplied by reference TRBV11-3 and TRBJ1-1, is EAGVVQSPRYKIIEKKQPVAFWCNPISGHNTLYWYLQNLGQGPELLIRYENEEAVDDSQLPKDRFSAERLKGVDSTLKIQPAELGDSAVYLCASSLDRDRREAFFGQGTRLTVV.

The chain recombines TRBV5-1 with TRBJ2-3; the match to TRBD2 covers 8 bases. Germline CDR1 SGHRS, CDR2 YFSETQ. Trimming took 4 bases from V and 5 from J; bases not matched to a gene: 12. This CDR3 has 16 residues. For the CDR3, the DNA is TGCGCCAGCAGCCTGTTAAACGGGGGGGCCGGAGATACGCAGTATTTT. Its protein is CASSLLNGGAGDTQYF.

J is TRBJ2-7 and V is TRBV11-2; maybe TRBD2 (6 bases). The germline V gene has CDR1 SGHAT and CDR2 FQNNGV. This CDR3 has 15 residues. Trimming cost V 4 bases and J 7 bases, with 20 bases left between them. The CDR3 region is CASSWNYGPAGEQYF. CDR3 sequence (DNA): TGTGCCAGCAGCTGGAACTACGGGCCCGCGGGGGAGCAGTACTTC. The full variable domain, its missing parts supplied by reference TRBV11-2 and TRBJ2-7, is EAGVAQSPRYKIIEKRQSVAFWCNPISGHATLYWYQQILGQGPKLLIQFQNNGVVDDSQLPKDRFSAERLKGVDSTLKIQPAKLEDSAVYLCASSWNYGPAGEQYFGPGTRLTVT.

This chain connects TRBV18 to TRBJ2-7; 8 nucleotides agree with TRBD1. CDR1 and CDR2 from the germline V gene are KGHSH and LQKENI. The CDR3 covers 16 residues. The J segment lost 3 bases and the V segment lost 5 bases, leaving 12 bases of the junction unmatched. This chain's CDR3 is CASSDLDRGPYYEQYF. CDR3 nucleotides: TGTGCCAGCTCAGACCTTGACAGGGGTCCCTACTACGAGCAGTACTTC.

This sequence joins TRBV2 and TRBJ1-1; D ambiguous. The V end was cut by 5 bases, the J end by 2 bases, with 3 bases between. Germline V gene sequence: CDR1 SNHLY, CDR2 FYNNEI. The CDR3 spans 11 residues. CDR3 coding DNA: TGTGCCAGCAGTCTAAACACTGAAGCTTTCTTT. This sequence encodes CASSLNTEAFF.

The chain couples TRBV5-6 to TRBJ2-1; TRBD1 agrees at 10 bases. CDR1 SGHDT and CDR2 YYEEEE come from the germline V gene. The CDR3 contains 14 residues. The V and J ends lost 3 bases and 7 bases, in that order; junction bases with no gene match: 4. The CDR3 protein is CASSSDRGRNEQFF. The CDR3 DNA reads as TGTGCCAGCAGCTCCGACAGGGGGCGGAATGAGCAGTTCTTC.

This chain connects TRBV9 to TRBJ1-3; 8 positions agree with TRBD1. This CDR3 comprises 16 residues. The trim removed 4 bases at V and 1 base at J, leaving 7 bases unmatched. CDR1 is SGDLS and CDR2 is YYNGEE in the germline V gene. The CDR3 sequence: CASSPQGANSGNTIYF. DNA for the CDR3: TGTGCCAGCAGCCCCCAGGGGGCAAATTCTGGAAACACCATATATTTT.

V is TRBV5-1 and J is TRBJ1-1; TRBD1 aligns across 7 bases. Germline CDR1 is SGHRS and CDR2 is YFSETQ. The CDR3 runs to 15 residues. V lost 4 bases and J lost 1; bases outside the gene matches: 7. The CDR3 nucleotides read TGCGCCAGCAGCGTGGATTGGGACAGGAACACTGAAGCTTTCTTT. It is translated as CASSVDWDRNTEAFF.

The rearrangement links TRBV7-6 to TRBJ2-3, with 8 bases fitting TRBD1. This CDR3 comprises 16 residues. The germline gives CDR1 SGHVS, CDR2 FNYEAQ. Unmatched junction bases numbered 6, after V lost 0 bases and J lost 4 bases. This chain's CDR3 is CASSLAPGQVPDTQYF. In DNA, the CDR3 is TGTGCCAGCAGCTTAGCGCCGGGACAGGTCCCAGATACGCAGTATTTT.

In DNA form, the CDR3 reads TGCGCCAGCAGCTCGGTCCGGGCCGGGACTAGCGGGTACCAAGAGACCCAGTACTTC. This sequence encodes CASSSVRAGTSGYQETQYF. The V and J genes are TRBV5-1 and TRBJ2-5, with 12 positions matching TRBD2. The CDR3 totals 19 residues. Germline V gene lookup returns CDR1 SGHRS and CDR2 YFSETQ. Losses at the gene ends were 3 bases for V and 0 bases for J; bases not matched to a gene: 12.

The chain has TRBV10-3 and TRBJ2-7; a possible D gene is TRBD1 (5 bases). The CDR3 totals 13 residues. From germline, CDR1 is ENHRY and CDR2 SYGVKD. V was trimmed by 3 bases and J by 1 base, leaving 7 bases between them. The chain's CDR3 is CAISDDSSYEQYF. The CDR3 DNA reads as TGTGCCATCAGTGACGACAGTTCCTACGAGCAGTACTTC.

The CDR3 region has the DNA TGCGCCAGCATGTCACAGAAAAAAACAGATACGCAGTATTTT. Protein product: CASMSQKKTDTQYF. J is TRBJ2-3 and V is TRBV10-2; D not certain. Germline V CDR1 and CDR2: WSHSY, SAAADI. The length of the CDR3 is 14 residues. Trimming stripped 7 bases from V and 3 bases from J, with 14 bases between.

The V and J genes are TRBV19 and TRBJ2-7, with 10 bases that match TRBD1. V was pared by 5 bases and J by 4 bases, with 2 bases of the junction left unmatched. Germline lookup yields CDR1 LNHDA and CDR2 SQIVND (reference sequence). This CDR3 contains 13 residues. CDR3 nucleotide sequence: TGTGCCAGTAGTCTGGGACAGGGGTACGAGCAGTACTTC. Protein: CASSLGQGYEQYF. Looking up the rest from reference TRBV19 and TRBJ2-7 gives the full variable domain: DGGITQSPKYLFRKEGQNVTLSCEQNLNHDAMYWYRQDPGQGLRLIYYSQIVNDFQKGDIAEGYSVSREKKESFPLTVTSAQKNPTAFYLCASSLGQGYEQYFGPGTRLTVT.

The CDR3 DNA reads TGTGCCAGCAGTTATCGGACAGGGTCGTCAGGTCAGCCCCAGCATTTT. Protein product: CASSYRTGSSGQPQHF. The V call is TRBV2, the J call TRBJ1-5, with 8 bases aligning to TRBD1. The V segment lost 5 bases and the J segment 6 bases; nucleotides outside the gene matches: 12. There are 16 residues in the CDR3. Per germline, CDR1 SNHLY and CDR2 FYNNEI.

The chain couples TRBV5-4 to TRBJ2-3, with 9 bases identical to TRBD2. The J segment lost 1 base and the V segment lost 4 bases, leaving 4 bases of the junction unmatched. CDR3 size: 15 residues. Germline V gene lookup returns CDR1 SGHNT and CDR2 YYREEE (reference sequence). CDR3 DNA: TGTGCCAGCAGCCCGCCTAGCGGGGGCACAGATACGCAGTATTTT. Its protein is CASSPPSGGTDTQYF.

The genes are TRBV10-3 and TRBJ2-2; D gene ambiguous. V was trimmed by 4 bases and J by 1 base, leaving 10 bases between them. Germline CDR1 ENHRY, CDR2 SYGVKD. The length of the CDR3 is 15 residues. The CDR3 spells CAISVGQENTGELFF. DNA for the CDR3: TGTGCCATCAGTGTTGGGCAGGAGAACACCGGGGAGCTGTTTTTT.

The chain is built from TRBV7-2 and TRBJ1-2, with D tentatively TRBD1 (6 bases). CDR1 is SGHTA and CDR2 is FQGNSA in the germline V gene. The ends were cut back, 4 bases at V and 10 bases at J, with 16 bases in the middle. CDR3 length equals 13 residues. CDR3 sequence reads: CASSSGTKADYTF. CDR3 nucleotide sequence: TGTGCCAGCAGCTCCGGGACAAAAGCGGACTACACCTTC.

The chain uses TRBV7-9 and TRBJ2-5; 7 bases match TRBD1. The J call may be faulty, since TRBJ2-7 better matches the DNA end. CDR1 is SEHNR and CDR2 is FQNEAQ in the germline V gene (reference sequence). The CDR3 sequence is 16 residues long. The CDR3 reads CASSSLFQQGSYEQYF. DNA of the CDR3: TGTGCCAGCAGCTCTCTATTCCAACAGGGGTCCTACGAGCAGTACTTC.

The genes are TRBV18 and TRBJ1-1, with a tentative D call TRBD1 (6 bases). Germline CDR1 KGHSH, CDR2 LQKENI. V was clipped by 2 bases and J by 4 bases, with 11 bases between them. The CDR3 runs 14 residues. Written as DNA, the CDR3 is TGTGCCAGCTCACCAAGGAGAGGGGGCACTGAAGCTTTCTTT. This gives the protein CASSPRRGGTEAFF.

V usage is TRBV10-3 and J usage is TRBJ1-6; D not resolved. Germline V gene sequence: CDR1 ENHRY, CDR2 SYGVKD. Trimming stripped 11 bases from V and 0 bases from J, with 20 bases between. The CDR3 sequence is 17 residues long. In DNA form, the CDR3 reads TGTGCCTCCCCGCAGGCACGACCCAGCTCCTATAATTCACCCCTCCACTTT. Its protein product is CASPQARPSSYNSPLHF.

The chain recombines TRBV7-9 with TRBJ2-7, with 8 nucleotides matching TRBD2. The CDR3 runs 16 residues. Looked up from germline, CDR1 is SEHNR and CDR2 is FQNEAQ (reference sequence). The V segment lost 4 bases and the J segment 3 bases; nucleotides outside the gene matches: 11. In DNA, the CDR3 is TGTGCCAGCAGCTCCTCGCGTAGCGGGGCCTTCTACGAGCAGTACTTC. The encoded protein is CASSSSRSGAFYEQYF.

In DNA form, the CDR3 reads TGTGCCAGCAGCTTAGCGGGTCGGGGGTCCTACGAGCAGTACTTC. Amino acid sequence: CASSLAGRGSYEQYF. The chain recombines TRBV7-6 with TRBJ2-7; maybe TRBD2 (6 bases). With 0 bases removed from V and 1 base from J, the gap between germline ends came to 10 bases. From germline, CDR1 is SGHVS and CDR2 FNYEAQ. The CDR3 extends over 15 amino acids.